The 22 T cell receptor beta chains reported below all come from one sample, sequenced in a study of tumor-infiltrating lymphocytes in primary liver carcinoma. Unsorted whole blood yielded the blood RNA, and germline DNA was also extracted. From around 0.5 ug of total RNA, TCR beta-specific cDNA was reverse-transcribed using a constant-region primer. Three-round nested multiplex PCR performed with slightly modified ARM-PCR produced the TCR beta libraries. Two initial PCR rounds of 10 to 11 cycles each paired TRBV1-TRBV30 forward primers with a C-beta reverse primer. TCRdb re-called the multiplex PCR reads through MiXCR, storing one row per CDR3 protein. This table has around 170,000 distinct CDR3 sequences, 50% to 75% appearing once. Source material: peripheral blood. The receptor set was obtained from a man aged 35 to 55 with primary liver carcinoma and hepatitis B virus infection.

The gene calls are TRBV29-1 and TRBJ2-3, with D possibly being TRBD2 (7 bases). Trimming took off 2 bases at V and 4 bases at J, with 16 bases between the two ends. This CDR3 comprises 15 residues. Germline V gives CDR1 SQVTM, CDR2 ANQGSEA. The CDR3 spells CSVESLGGRADTQYF. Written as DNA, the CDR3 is TGCAGCGTTGAAAGTTTAGGGGGGAGGGCAGATACGCAGTATTTT.

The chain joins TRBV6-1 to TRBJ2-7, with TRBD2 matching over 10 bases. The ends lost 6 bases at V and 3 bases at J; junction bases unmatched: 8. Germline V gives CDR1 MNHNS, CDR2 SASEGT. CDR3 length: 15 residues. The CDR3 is CASRPGLAFLYEQYF. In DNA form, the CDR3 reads TGTGCCAGCAGACCGGGACTAGCGTTTCTCTACGAGCAGTACTTC.

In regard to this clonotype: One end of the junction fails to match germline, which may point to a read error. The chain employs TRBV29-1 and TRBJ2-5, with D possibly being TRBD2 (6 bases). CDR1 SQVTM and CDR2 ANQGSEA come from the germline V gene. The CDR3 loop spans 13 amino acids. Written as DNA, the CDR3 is TGCAACGTTGGGGGACTCAACAAAGAGACCCAGTACTTC. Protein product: CNVGGLNKETQYF.

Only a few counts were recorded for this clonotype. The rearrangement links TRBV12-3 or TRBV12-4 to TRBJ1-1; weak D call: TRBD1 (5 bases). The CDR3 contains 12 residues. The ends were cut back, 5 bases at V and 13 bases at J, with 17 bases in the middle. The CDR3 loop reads CASSLHRSPGFF. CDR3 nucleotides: TGTGCCAGCAGTCTCCACAGGTCTCCTGGTTTCTTT.

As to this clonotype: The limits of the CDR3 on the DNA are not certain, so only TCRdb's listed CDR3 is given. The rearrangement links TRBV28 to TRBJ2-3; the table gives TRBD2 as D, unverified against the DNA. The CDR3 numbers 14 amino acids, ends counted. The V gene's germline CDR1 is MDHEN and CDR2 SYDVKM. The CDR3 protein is CASSSSEGPDTQYF.

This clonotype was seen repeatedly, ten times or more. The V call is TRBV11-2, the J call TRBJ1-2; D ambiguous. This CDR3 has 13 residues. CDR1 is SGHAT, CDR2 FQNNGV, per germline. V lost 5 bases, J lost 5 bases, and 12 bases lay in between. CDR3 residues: CASSRGQDYGYTF. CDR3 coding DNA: TGTGCCAGCAGCCGTGGGCAAGATTATGGCTACACCTTC.

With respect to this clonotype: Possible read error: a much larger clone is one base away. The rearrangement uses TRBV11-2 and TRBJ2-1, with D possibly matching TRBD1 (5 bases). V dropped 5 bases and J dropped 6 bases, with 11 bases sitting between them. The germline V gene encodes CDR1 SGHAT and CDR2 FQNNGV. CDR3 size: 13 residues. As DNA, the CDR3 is TGTGCCAGCAGCACGGGCAGGGTCAATGAGCAGTTCTTC. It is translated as CASSTGRVNEQFF.

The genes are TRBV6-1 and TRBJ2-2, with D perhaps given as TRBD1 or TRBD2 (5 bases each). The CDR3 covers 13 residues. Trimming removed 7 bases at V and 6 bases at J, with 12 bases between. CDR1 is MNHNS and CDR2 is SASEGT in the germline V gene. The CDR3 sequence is CASIPRGAGELFF. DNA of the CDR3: TGTGCCAGCATCCCGAGGGGTGCCGGGGAGCTGTTTTTT.

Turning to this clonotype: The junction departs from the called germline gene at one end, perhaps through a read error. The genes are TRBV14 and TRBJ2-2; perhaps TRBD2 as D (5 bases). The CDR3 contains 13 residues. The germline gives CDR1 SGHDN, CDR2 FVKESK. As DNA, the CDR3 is TGTGCCAGCAGCACCATTTTGTTCGGGGAGCTGATTTTT. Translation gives CASSTILFGELIF.

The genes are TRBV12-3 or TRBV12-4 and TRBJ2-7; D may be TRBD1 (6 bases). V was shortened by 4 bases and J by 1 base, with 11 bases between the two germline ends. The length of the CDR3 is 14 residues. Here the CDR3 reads CASSSRTESYEQYF. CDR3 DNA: TGTGCCAGCAGTTCACGGACAGAATCCTACGAGCAGTACTTC.

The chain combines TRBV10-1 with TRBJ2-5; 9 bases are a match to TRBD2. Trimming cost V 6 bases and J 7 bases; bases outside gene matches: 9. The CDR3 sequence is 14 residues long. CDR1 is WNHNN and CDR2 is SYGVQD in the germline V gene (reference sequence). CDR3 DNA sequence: TGCGCCAGCAGAGGACTAGCGCGGTTGGGGACCCAGTACTTC. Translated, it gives CASRGLARLGTQYF.

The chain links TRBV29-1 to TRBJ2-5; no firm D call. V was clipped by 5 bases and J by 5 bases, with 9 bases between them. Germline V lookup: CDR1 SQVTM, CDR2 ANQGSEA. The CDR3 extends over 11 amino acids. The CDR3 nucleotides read TGCAGCGTTCATAGGGATGAGACCCAGTACTTC. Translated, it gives CSVHRDETQYF.

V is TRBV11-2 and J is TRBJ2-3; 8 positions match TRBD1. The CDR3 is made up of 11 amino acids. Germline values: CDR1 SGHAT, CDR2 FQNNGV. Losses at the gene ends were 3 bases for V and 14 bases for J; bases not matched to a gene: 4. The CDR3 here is CASSFWQGAYF. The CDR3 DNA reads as TGTGCCAGCAGCTTCTGGCAGGGGGCGTATTTT. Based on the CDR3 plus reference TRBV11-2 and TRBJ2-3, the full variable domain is EAGVAQSPRYKIIEKRQSVAFWCNPISGHATLYWYQQILGQGPKLLIQFQNNGVVDDSQLPKDRFSAERLKGVDSTLKIQPAKLEDSAVYLCASSFWQGAYFGPGTRLTVL.

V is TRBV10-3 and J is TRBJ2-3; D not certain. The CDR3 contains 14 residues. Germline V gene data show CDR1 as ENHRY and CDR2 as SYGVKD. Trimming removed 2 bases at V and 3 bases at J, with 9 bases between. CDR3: CAISETPSTDTQYF. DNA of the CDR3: TGTGCCATCAGTGAGACGCCCAGTACAGATACGCAGTATTTT.

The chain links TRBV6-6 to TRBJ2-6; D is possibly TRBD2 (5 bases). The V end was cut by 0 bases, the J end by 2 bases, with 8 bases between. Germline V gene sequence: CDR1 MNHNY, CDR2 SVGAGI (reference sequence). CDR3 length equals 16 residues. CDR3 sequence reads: CASSYSEAAGANVLTF. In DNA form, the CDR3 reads TGTGCCAGCAGTTACTCGGAGGCGGCTGGGGCCAACGTCCTGACTTTC.

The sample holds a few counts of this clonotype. CDR3: CASSLAHAGAQYF. For the CDR3, the DNA is TGTGCCAGCAGTTTGGCCCACGCGGGGGCCCAGTACTTC. The chain employs TRBV12-3 or TRBV12-4 and TRBJ2-5, with 7 bases identical to TRBD2. This CDR3 contains 13 residues. Germline trimming cut 3 bases from V and 9 bases from J; bases unmatched to any gene: 7.

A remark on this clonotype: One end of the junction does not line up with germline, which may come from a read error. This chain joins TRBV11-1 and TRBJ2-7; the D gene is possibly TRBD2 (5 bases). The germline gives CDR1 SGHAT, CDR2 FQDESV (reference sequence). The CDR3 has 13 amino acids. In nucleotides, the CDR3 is TGTGCCTGCAGCTTAGCCCCTCTAGCCGACCAGTACTTC. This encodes CACSLAPLADQYF.

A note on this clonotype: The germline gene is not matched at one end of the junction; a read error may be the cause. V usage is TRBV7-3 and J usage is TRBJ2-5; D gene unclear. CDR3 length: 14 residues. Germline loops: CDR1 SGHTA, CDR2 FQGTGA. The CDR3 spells CASSPNMRQETQYF. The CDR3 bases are TGTGCCAGCAGCCCCAATATGAGACAAGAGACCCAGTATTTC.

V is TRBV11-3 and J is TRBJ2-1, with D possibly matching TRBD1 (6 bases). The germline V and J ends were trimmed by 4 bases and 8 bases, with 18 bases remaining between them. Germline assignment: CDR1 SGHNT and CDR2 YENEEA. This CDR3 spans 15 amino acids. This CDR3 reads CASSSRRTETYEQFF. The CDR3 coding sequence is TGTGCCAGCAGCTCCCGCAGGACAGAAACGTATGAGCAGTTCTTC.

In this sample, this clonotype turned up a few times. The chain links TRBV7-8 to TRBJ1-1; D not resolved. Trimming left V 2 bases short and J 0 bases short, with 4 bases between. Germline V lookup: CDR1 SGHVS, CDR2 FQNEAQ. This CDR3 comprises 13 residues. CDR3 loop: CASSLSLNTEAFF. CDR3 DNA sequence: TGTGCCAGCAGCTTATCCTTGAACACTGAAGCTTTCTTT.

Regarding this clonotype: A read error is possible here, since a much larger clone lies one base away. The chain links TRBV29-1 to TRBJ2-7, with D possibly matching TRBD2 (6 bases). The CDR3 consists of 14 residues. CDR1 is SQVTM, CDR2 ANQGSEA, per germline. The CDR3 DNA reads TGCAGCGTGGAAGGGGAGGAGCCTCCCTACGAGCAGTACTTC. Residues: CSVEGEEPPYEQYF.

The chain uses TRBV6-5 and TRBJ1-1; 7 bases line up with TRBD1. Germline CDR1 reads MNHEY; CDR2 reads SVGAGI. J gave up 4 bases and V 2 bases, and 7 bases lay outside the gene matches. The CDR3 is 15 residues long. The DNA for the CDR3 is TGTGCCAGCAGTTACCTGGGACAGTCTGTCACTGAAGCTTTCTTT. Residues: CASSYLGQSVTEAFF.